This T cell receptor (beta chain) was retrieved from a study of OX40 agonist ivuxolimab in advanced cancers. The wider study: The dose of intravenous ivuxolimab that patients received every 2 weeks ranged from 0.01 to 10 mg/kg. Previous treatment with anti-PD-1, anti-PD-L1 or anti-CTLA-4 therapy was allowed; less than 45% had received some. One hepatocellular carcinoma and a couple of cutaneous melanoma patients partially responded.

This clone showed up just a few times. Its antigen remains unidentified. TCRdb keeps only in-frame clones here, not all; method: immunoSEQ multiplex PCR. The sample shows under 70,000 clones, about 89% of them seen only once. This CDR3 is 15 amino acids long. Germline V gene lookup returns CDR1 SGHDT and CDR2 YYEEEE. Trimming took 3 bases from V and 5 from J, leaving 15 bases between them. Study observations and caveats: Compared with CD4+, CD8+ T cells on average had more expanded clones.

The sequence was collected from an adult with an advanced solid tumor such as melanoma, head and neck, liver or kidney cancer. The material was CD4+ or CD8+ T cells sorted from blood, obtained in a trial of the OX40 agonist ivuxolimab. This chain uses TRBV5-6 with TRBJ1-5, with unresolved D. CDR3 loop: CASSYRRPGHQPQHF. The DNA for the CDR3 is TGTGCCAGCAGCTACCGGCGGCCGGGCCATCAGCCCCAGCATTTT.